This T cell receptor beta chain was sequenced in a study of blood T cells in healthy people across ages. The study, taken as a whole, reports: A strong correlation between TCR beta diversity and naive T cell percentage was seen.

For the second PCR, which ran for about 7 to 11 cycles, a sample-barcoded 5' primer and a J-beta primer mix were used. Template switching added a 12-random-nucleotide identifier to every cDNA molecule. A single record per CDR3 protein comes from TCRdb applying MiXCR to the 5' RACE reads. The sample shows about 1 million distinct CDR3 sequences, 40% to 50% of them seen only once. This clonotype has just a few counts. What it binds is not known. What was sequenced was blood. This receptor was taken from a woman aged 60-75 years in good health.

CDR3 DNA sequence: TGTGCCAGCAGTTTACGCAGGGGGCAAGACGAGCAGTACTTC. The encoded protein is CASSLRRGQDEQYF. The chain employs TRBV27 and TRBJ2-4; the match to TRBD1 covers 8 bases. Gene TRBJ2-7 matches the end of the DNA better, so the J call may be wrong. The CDR3 loop spans 14 amino acids. Germline V gives CDR1 MNHEY, CDR2 SMNVEV (reference sequence).